Following are 21 T cell receptor beta chains from one sample sequenced in a study of beta chain features in type 1 diabetes. Expressed TCRB transcripts were sequenced after all isolated RNA was converted to cDNA. The data were produced by immunoSEQ multiplex PCR, yet TCRdb's version contains in-frame clones alone and is incomplete. Among 200,000 to 250,000 clones listed, around 10% were seen once. Sequenced: naive CD4+ T cells from blood. All receptors come from a woman in her late teens or twenties in good health.

The chain's CDR3 is CASGLAGGGRTDTQYF. CDR3 DNA: TGTGCCAGCGGGCTAGCGGGGGGAGGACGCACAGATACGCAGTATTTT. The chain has TRBV6-6 and TRBJ2-3, with 11 bases lining up with TRBD2. Trimming removed 8 bases from V and 1 base from J; junction bases left unmatched: 8. This CDR3 is built from 16 residues. The V gene's germline CDR1 is MNHNY and CDR2 SVGAGI (reference sequence).

The chain links TRBV2 to TRBJ1-2, with no clear D. V gave up 7 bases and J gave up 8 bases, with 11 bases separating them. The CDR3 covers 11 residues. CDR1 and CDR2 from the germline V gene are SNHLY and FYNNEI. The CDR3 loop reads CASTRDYGYTF. The CDR3 DNA reads TGTGCCAGCACGAGGGATTACGGCTACACCTTC.

This clone was observed a handful of times. The chain has TRBV29-1 and TRBJ2-3; D is undetermined. CDR1 SQVTM and CDR2 ANQGSEA come from the germline V gene. V was clipped by 1 base and J by 0 bases, with 17 bases between them. The CDR3 covers 17 residues. The CDR3 region has the DNA TGCAGCGTTGAAGGTATGATGGGCAGACCTAGCACAGATACGCAGTATTTT. It translates to CSVEGMMGRPSTDTQYF.

This chain joins TRBV6-5 and TRBJ1-5, with D uncertain. Germline V gives CDR1 MNHEY, CDR2 SVGAGI. The CDR3 has 15 amino acids. V was pared by 0 bases and J by 1 base, with 7 bases between. CDR3 sequence reads: CASSYSAGSNQPQHF. The CDR3 DNA sequence: TGTGCCAGCAGTTACTCCGCGGGGAGCAATCAGCCCCAGCATTTT.

This clone showed up just a few times. The chain joins TRBV4-1 to TRBJ2-7; 9 positions match TRBD2. V dropped 0 bases and J dropped 2; count of bases not matched to a gene: 5. Germline V lookup: CDR1 MGHRA, CDR2 YSYEKL. CDR3 size: 16 residues. The DNA of the CDR3 is TGCGCCAGCAGCCAAGATTCGAGCGGGAGGCCCTACGAGCAGTACTTC. It is translated as CASSQDSSGRPYEQYF.

This clone was picked up many times. This chain uses TRBV7-9 with TRBJ2-5, with TRBD1 matching over 7 bases. The germline CDR1 and CDR2 sequences are SEHNR and FQNEAQ (reference sequence). Trimming took 5 bases from V and 2 from J; bases not matched to a gene: 8. This CDR3 contains 15 residues. The CDR3 spells CASSPNQGVQETQYF. The CDR3 nucleotides read TGTGCCAGCAGCCCGAACCAGGGGGTGCAAGAGACCCAGTACTTC.

This clone was recorded once. This chain uses TRBV18 with TRBJ2-7; 9 nucleotides agree with TRBD2. The CDR3 has 13 amino acids. CDR1 and CDR2 from the germline V gene are KGHSH and LQKENI. The J segment lost 6 bases and the V segment lost 1 base, leaving 1 base of the junction unmatched. The CDR3 sequence is CASSPRRGGEQYF. The CDR3 DNA follows: TGTGCCAGCTCACCACGGCGGGGGGGCGAGCAGTACTTC.

The table lists this clone with a few counts. The V and J genes are TRBV11-2 and TRBJ2-1, with no clear D. This CDR3 is built from 13 residues. Per the germline V gene, CDR1 is SGHAT and CDR2 is FQNNGV. Trimming took 5 bases from V and 4 from J, leaving 9 bases between them. CDR3 in DNA: TGTGCCAGCAGCGAAATTCGGTACAATGAGCAGTTCTTC. It yields the protein CASSEIRYNEQFF.

This clone was seen a few times. The rearrangement joins TRBV9 to TRBJ1-2, with TRBD1 matching over 7 bases. J was trimmed by 13 bases and V by 3 bases; bases with no gene match: 12. Germline V lookup: CDR1 SGDLS, CDR2 YYNGEE. The CDR3 extends over 13 amino acids. The chain's CDR3 is CASSARPTGETTF. CDR3 DNA: TGTGCCAGCAGCGCACGCCCTACAGGGGAGACCACCTTC.

This clone has a handful of counts. V and J are TRBV7-9 and TRBJ2-2; TRBD1 aligns across 7 bases. In germline, CDR1 is SEHNR, CDR2 FQNEAQ (reference sequence). V gave up 5 bases and J gave up 1 base; unmatched junction bases: 4. The CDR3 length is 15 residues. The CDR3 reads CASSLGTVNTGELFF. CDR3 DNA sequence: TGTGCCAGCAGCCTCGGGACAGTGAACACCGGGGAGCTGTTTTTT.

This clone was counted a few times. V is TRBV2 and J is TRBJ1-1, with TRBD1 identical over 9 bases. This CDR3 has 14 residues. The germline V gene encodes CDR1 SNHLY and CDR2 FYNNEI. Trimming at V came to 7 bases and at J to 3 bases, leaving 6 bases not matched to a gene. CDR3 sequence reads: CASTPGQGYTEAFF. DNA of the CDR3: TGTGCCAGCACTCCGGGACAGGGTTACACTGAAGCTTTCTTT.

This clone was observed a few times. This chain connects TRBV7-2 to TRBJ2-2, with D perhaps matching TRBD2 (5 bases). The germline gives CDR1 SGHTA, CDR2 FQGNSA. The V gene lost 5 bases and the J gene lost 3 bases, with 16 bases spanning the gap. This CDR3 comprises 16 residues. CDR3 amino acids: CASSNPTQRDTGELFF. CDR3 sequence (DNA): TGTGCCAGCAGCAACCCGACCCAGAGGGACACCGGGGAGCTGTTTTTT. Looking up the rest from reference TRBV7-2 and TRBJ2-2 gives the full variable domain: GAGVSQSPSNKVTEKGKDVELRCDPISGHTALYWYRQSLGQGLEFLIYFQGNSAPDKSGLPSDRFSAERTGGSVSTLTIQRTQQEDSAVYLCASSNPTQRDTGELFFGEGSRLTVL.

There are a few counts of this clone. Other DNA sequences in the sample encode the same CDR3. V usage is TRBV30 and J usage is TRBJ1-2, with 7 bases aligning to TRBD1. Germline assignment: CDR1 GTSNPN and CDR2 SVGIG (reference sequence). The V and J ends lost 2 bases and 2 bases, in that order; junction bases with no gene match: 2. This CDR3 contains 13 residues. CDR3 residues: CAWSRDSNYGYTF. The CDR3 DNA is TGTGCCTGGAGTCGGGACAGCAACTATGGCTACACCTTC.

The chain is built from TRBV6-1 and TRBJ2-7; 10 nucleotides agree with TRBD2. The V segment lost 2 bases and the J segment 1 base; nucleotides outside the gene matches: 5. This CDR3 contains 16 residues. Germline V gene sequence: CDR1 MNHNS, CDR2 SASEGT. The CDR3 loop reads CASSESSGRFSYEQYF. The CDR3 DNA sequence: TGTGCCAGCAGTGAATCTAGCGGGAGATTTTCCTACGAGCAGTACTTC.

This chain uses TRBV5-8 with TRBJ2-6; 10 bases match TRBD2. J gave up 3 bases and V 0 bases, and 6 bases lay outside the gene matches. The CDR3 is 18 residues long. Germline assignment: CDR1 SGHTS and CDR2 YDEGEE. CDR3 sequence reads: CASSLALAGVHGANVLTF. In DNA form, the CDR3 reads TGTGCCAGCAGCTTGGCCCTAGCGGGAGTGCATGGGGCCAACGTCCTGACTTTC.

This chain links TRBV15 with TRBJ2-7; a weak D match, TRBD1 (6 bases). Germline CDR1 LNHNV, CDR2 YYDKDF (reference sequence). V was pared by 2 bases and J by 4 bases, with 6 bases between. This CDR3 region has 12 residues. As DNA, the CDR3 is TGTGCCACCAGCAGACAGGGGTACGAGCAGTACTTC. Its translation: CATSRQGYEQYF.

This clone has only a few counts. This chain joins TRBV30 and TRBJ1-6; D is uncertain. The CDR3 spans 13 residues. Per the germline V gene, CDR1 is GTSNPN and CDR2 is SVGIG (reference sequence). Trimming stripped 0 bases from V and 7 bases from J, with 7 bases between. The CDR3 here is CAWSVVRNSPLHF. Here the CDR3 DNA reads TGTGCCTGGAGTGTAGTCAGGAATTCACCCCTCCACTTT.

This clone has only a few counts. The V gene is TRBV30, the J gene TRBJ1-4, with 7 bases aligning to TRBD1. Germline CDR1 reads GTSNPN; CDR2 reads SVGIG (reference sequence). This CDR3 is built from 17 residues. V shed 0 bases, J shed 8 bases, and the junction held 15 bases outside the gene matches. CDR3 in amino acids: CAWSVSRGRPYAEKLFF. The CDR3 DNA reads as TGTGCCTGGAGTGTGTCCAGGGGGAGGCCCTACGCCGAAAAACTGTTTTTT.

A few counts support this clone. The chain links TRBV25-1 to TRBJ1-1, with D hard to call. V was cut by 8 bases and J by 2 bases, with 12 bases left in between. The CDR3 has 13 amino acids. CDR1 and CDR2 from the germline V gene are MGHDK and SYGVNS. The CDR3, as DNA: TGTGCCAGCCGCCGCGGCTTCAACACTGAAGCTTTCTTT. Translated, it gives CASRRGFNTEAFF.

This chain joins TRBV7-9 and TRBJ2-7; 7 bases are a match to TRBD2. The V gene's germline CDR1 is SEHNR and CDR2 FQNEAQ (reference sequence). V lost 3 bases and J lost 0; bases outside the gene matches: 5. The CDR3 runs to 15 residues. The CDR3 region has the DNA TGTGCCAGCAGCTTGGGGGGGACCAGCTCCTACGAGCAGTACTTC. This codes for CASSLGGTSSYEQYF.

The sample holds a few counts of this clone. V is TRBV6-4 and J is TRBJ2-7; 12 bases are shared with TRBD2. The CDR3 runs to 13 residues. V lost 4 bases, J lost 6 bases, and 1 base stayed unmatched. Germline V gene data show CDR1 as MRHNA and CDR2 as SNTAGT. CDR3 sequence: CASSGLAGAEQYF. In nucleotides, the CDR3 is TGTGCCAGCAGTGGACTAGCGGGAGCCGAGCAGTACTTC.